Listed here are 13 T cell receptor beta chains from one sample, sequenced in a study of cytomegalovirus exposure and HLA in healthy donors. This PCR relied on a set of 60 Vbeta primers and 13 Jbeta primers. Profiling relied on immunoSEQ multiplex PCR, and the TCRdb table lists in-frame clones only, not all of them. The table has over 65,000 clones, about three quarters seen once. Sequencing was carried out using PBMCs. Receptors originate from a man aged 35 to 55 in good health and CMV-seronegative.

CDR3 amino acids: CASGIRQGEQFF. The CDR3 bases are TGTGCTAGTGGTATACGACAGGGAGAGCAGTTCTTC. This chain connects TRBV12-5 to TRBJ2-1, with 7 positions matching TRBD1. The CDR3 runs to 12 residues. The V and J ends lost 5 bases and 10 bases, in that order; junction bases with no gene match: 5. Germline CDR1 and CDR2: LGHNT and FRNRAP. The variable domain in full, completed from reference TRBV12-5 and TRBJ2-1, reads DARVTQTPRHKVTEMGQEVTMRCQPILGHNTVFWYRQTMMQGLELLAYFRNRAPLDDSGMPKDRFSAEMPDATLATLKIQPSEPRDSAVYFCASGIRQGEQFFGPGTRLTVL.

The CDR3 sequence: CSGLAGETQYF. As DNA, the CDR3 is TGCAGCGGACTAGCGGGGGAGACCCAGTACTTC. The chain recombines TRBV20-1 with TRBJ2-5; 12 bases match TRBD2. The germline CDR1 and CDR2 sequences are DFQATT and SNEGSKA (reference sequence). The CDR3 consists of 11 residues.

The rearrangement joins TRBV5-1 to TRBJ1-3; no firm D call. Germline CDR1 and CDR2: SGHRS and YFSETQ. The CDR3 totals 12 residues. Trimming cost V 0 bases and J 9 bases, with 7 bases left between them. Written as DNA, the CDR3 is TGCGCCAGCAGCTTGGCCAGTGTCACCATATATTTT. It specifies CASSLASVTIYF.

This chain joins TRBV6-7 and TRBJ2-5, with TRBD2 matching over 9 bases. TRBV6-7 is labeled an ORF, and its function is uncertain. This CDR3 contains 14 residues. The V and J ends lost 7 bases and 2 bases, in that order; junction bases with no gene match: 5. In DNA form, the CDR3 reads TGTGCCAGCACTATAGCGGGGGAGCAAGAGACCCAGTACTTC. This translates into CASTIAGEQETQYF.

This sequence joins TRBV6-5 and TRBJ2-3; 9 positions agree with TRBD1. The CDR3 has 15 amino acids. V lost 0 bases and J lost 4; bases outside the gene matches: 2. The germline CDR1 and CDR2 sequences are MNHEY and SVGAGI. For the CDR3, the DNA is TGTGCCAGCAGTTACTCGGGACAGGGACCAGATACGCAGTATTTT. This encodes CASSYSGQGPDTQYF.

The CDR3 is CAISDVSSGNTIYF. In nucleotides, the CDR3 is TGTGCCATCAGTGATGTTAGCTCTGGAAACACCATATATTTT. The chain employs TRBV10-3 and TRBJ1-3; D not certain. Germline V gene sequence: CDR1 ENHRY, CDR2 SYGVKD. This CDR3 is 14 amino acids long. Trimming cost V 3 bases and J 0 bases, with 6 bases left between them.

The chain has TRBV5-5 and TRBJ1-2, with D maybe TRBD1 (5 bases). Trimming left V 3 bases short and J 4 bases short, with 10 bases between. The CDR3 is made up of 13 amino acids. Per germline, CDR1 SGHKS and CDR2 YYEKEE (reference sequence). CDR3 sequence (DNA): TGTGCCAGCAGCTACAGCGGGGGCTATGGCTACACCTTC. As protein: CASSYSGGYGYTF.

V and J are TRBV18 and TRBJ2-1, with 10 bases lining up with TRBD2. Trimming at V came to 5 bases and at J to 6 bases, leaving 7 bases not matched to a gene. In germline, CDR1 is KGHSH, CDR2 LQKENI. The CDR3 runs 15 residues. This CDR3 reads CASSALAGVANEQFF. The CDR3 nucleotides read TGTGCCAGCTCAGCCCTAGCGGGAGTGGCCAATGAGCAGTTCTTC.

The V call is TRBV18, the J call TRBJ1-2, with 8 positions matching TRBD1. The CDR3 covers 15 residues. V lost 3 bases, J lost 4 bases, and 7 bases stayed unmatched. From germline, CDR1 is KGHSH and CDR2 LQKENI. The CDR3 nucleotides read TGTGCCAGCTCACCCAGTGGACAGGGCGTCTATGGCTACACCTTC. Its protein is CASSPSGQGVYGYTF.

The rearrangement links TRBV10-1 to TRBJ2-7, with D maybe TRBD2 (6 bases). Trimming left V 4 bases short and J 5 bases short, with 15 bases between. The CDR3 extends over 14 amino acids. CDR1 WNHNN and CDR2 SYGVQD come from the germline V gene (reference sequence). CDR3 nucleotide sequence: TGCGCCAGCAGTGTGGGGGGAACCCGGGACGAGCAGTACTTC. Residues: CASSVGGTRDEQYF.

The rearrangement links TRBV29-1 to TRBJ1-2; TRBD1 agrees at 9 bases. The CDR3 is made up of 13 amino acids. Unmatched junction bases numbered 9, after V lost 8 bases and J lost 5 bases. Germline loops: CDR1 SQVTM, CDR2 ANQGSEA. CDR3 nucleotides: TGCAGCATTAAACCGGGACAGGGTTATGGCTACACCTTC. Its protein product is CSIKPGQGYGYTF.

Here the CDR3 reads CASSLARLPDGYTF. The DNA for the CDR3 is TGTGCCAGCAGCTTAGCCAGGCTCCCGGATGGCTACACCTTC. The V call is TRBV11-2, the J call TRBJ1-2; D not resolved. The CDR3 totals 14 residues. Trimming took off 1 base at V and 6 bases at J, with 12 bases between the two ends. Per the germline V gene, CDR1 is SGHAT and CDR2 is FQNNGV. Looking up the rest from reference TRBV11-2 and TRBJ1-2 gives the full variable domain: EAGVAQSPRYKIIEKRQSVAFWCNPISGHATLYWYQQILGQGPKLLIQFQNNGVVDDSQLPKDRFSAERLKGVDSTLKIQPAKLEDSAVYLCASSLARLPDGYTFGSGTRLTVV.

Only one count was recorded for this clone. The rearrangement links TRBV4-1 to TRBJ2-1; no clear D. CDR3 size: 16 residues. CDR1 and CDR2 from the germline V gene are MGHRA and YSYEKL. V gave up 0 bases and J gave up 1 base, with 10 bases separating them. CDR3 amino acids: CASSQDPGRSYNEQFF. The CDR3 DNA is TGCGCCAGCAGCCAAGATCCGGGTAGGTCCTACAATGAGCAGTTCTTC.